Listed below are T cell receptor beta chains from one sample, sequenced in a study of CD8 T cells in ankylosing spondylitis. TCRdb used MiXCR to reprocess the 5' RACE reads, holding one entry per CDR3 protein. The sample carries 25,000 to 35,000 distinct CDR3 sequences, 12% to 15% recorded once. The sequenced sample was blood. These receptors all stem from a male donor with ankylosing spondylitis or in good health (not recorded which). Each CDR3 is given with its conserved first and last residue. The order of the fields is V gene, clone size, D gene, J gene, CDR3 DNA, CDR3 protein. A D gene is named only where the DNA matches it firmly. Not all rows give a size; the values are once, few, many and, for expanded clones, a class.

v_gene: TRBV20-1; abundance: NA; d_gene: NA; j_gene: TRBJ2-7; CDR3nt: TGCAGCTTTCGAACCCGGTACGAGCAGTACTTC; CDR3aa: CSFRTRYEQYF
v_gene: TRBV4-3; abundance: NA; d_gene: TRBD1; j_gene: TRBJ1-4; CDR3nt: TGCGCCAGCAGCCAAACCGGGACAGAGACTAATGAAAAACTGTTTTTT; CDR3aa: CASSQTGTETNEKLFF
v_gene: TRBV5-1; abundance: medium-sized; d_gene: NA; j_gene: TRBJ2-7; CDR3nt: TGCGCCAGCAGGGCCGGGGCGCCAACGGTCTCCGAGCAGTACTTC; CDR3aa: CASRAGAPTVSEQYF
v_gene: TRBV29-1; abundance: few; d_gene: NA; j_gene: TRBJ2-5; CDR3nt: TGCAGCGTTGGGTTGGTGTACCAAGAGACCCAGTACTTC; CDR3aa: CSVGLVYQETQYF
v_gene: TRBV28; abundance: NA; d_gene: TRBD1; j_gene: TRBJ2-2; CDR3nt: TGTGCCAGCCGGGACAGGCCGAACACCGGGGAGCTGTTTTTT; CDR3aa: CASRDRPNTGELFF
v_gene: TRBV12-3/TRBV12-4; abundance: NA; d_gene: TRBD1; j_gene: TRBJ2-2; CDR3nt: TGTGCCAGCAGTTTACCCGGGACAGGGGGGACCGGGGAGCTGTTTTTT; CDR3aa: CASSLPGTGGTGELFF
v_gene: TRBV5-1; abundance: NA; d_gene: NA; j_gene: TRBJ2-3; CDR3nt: TGCGCCAGCAGCTTGAGGGTGAACACAGATACGCAGTATTTT; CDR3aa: CASSLRVNTDTQYF
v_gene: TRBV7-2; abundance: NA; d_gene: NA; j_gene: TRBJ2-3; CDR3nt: TGTGCCAGCAGCTTAACAGTTGCCACACAAAATACGCAGTATTTT; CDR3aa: CASSLTVATQNTQYF
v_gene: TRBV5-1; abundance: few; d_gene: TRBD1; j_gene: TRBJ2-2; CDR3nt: TGCGCCAGCAGATTCCCCGGACAGGTTAACACCGGGGAGCTGTTTTTT; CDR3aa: CASRFPGQVNTGELFF
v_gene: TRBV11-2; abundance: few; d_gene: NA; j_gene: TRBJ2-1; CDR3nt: TGTGCCAGCAGCATAGGGCCTTACTCCTACAATGAGCAGTTCTTC; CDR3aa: CASSIGPYSYNEQFF
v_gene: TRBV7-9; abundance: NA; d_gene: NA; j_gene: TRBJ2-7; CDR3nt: TGTGCCAGCGGACGCCTGATCTACGAGCAGTACTTC; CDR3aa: CASGRLIYEQYF
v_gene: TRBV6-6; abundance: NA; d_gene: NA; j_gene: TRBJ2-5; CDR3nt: TGTGCCAGCAGTTACAGTCCGGGAGATGCGGGAGAGACCCAGTACTTC; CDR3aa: CASSYSPGDAGETQYF
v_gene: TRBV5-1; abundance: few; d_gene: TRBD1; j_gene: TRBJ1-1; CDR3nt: TGCGCCAGCAGTTCAAATCCGGGACAGATGAACACTGAAGCTTTCTTT; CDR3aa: CASSSNPGQMNTEAFF
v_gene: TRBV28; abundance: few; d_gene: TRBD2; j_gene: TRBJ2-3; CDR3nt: TGTGCCAGCAGCCTAGGGAGGGCCTCTTCCACAGATACGCAGTATTTT; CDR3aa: CASSLGRASSTDTQYF
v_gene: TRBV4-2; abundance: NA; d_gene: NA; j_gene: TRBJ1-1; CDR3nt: TGTGCCAGCAGCCAAGGAACCCTGGAGAACACTGAAGCTTTCTTT; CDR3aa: CASSQGTLENTEAFF
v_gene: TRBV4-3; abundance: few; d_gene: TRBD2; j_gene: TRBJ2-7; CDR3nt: TGCGCCAGCAGCCAGGGGGGGATTGAAAGCTACGAGCAGTACTTC; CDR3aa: CASSQGGIESYEQYF
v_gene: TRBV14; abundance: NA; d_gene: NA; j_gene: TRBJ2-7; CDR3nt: TGTGCCAGCAGCCAAGAGCTCGCCTACGAGCAGTACTTC; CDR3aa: CASSQELAYEQYF
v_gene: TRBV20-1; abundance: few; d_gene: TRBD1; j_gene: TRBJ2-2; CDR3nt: TGCAGTGCTAGACGGACAGGGGGCGCGAACACCGGGGAGCTGTTTTTT; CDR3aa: CSARRTGGANTGELFF
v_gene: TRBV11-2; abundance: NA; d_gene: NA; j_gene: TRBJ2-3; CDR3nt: TGTGCCAGCAGCTTAGTGGACACAGATACGCAGTATTTT; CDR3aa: CASSLVDTDTQYF
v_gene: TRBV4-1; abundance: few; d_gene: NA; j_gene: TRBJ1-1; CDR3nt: TGCGCCAGCAGCCAAGAAATCCCGGGACCGACGAACACTGAAGCTTTCTTT; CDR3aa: CASSQEIPGPTNTEAFF
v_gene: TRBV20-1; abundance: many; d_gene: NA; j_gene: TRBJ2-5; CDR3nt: TGCAGTGCTAGTAGAGCAGGGAGGGAGACCCAGTACTTC; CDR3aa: CSASRAGRETQYF
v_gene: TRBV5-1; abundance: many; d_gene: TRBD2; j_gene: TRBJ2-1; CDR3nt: TGCGCCAGCAGCTTCCGGACTAGCGACAATGAGCAGTTCTTC; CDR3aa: CASSFRTSDNEQFF
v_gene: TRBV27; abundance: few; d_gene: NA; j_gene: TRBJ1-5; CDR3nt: TGTGCCAGCAGTTTCGGGGGCCGGCAGGGCCATCAGCCCCAGCATTTT; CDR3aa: CASSFGGRQGHQPQHF
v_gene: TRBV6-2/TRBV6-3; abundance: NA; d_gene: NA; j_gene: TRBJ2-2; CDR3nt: TGTGCCACCCGAACGGGGGAACAAGACACCGGGGAGCTGTTTTTT; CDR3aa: CATRTGEQDTGELFF
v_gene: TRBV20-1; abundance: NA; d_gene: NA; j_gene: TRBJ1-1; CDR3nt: TGCAGTGCTAGAGATAGCAGCTACATATCTGAAGCTTTCTTT; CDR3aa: CSARDSSYISEAFF
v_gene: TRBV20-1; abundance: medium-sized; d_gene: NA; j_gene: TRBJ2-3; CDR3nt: TGCAGTGTCCCCGGGACGGTTATATCTAGCACAGATACGCAGTATTTT; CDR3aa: CSVPGTVISSTDTQYF
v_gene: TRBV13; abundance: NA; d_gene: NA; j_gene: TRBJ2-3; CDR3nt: TGTGCCAGCAGCTTAGCGGGGGAAAGCACAGATACGCAGTATTTT; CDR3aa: CASSLAGESTDTQYF
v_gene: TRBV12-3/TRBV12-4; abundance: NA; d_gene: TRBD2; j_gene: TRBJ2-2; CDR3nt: TGTGCCAGCACCCCGGGTAGCGGGCACGGGGAGCTGTTTTTT; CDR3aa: CASTPGSGHGELFF
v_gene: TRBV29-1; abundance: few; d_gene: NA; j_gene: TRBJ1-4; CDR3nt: TGCAGCGTCAGGGGTCTCAAGGGGGAGGATAATGAAAAACTGTTTTTT; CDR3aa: CSVRGLKGEDNEKLFF
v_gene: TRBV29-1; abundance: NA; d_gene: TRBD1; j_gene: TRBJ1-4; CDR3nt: TGCAGCGTTGGGGACAGGGGCGACTTAAAACTGTTTTTT; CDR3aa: CSVGDRGDLKLFF
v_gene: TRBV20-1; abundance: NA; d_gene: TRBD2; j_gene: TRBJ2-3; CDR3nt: TGCAGTGCTAGAGTGCTAGCGGGGGGAATGGATACGCAGTATTTT; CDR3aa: CSARVLAGGMDTQYF
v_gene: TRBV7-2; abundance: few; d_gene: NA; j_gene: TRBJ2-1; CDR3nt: TGTGCCAGCAGCCCACAGGCAAACCCCCTCAATGAGCAGTTCTTC; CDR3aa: CASSPQANPLNEQFF
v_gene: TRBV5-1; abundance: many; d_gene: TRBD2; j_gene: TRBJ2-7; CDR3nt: TGCGCCAGCAGCTTGGCCGGGACTAGCGGGTACGAGCAGTACTTC; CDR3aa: CASSLAGTSGYEQYF
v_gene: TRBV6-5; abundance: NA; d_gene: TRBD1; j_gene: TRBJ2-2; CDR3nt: TGTGCCAGCAGTGTACAGGGGACCGGGGAGCTGTTTTTT; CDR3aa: CASSVQGTGELFF
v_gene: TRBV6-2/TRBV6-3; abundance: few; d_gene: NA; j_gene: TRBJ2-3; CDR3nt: TGTGCCAGCAGTTACGGCCCGCGACCACCTAGCACAGATACGCAGTATTTT; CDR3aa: CASSYGPRPPSTDTQYF
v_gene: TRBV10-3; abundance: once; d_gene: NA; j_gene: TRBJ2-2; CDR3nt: TGTGCCATCAGTGGGTCCAGAGGCACCGGGGAGCTGTTTTTT; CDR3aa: CAISGSRGTGELFF
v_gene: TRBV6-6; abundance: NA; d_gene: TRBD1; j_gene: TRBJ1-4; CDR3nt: TGTGCCAGCAGTTACCAACCCTACAGGGGGCGGGAAAAACTGTTTTTT; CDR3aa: CASSYQPYRGREKLFF
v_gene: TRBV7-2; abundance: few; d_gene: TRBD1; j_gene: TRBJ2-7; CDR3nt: TGTGCCAGCAGCTCCCGACAGGGGGCCTACGAGCAGTACTTC; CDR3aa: CASSSRQGAYEQYF
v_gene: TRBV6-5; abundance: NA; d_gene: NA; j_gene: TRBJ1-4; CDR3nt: TGTGCCAGCAGTTCCGCGGGGGGTAATGAAAAACTGTTTTTT; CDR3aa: CASSSAGGNEKLFF
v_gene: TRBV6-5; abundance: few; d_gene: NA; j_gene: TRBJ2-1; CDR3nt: TGTGCCAGCAGAAGGCTAAGCTCCTACAATGAGCAGTTCTTC; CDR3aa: CASRRLSSYNEQFF
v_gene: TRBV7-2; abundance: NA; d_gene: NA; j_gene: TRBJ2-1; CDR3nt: TGTGCCAGCAGCTTAGAGAATGAGCAGTTCTTC; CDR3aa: CASSLENEQFF